This TCR beta chain comes out of a study of T cell responses to AZD1222 COVID-19 vaccine. This clone was counted only a few times. The target antigen is unknown. Overall study findings and caveats: Scientists sampled the repertoires only once the peak T cell response had passed. Targeting of unmutated variant regions was reportedly seen in nearly half of spike-specific TCRs. CD4 TCRs linked to vaccination spanned spike, dominating at 160-218 and 743-854.

This CDR3 comprises 14 residues. Trimming cost V 2 bases and J 6 bases, with 13 bases left between them. The data were produced by immunoSEQ multiplex PCR, yet TCRdb's version contains in-frame clones alone and is incomplete. The sample records roughly 200,000 clones, 80% to 90% being singletons. The sequence was collected from an adult in good health. Sequenced here: peripheral blood, sampled on day 0 of AZD1222 vaccination. This rearrangement joins TRBV23-1 to TRBJ1-2; D is perhaps TRBD1 (6 bases). TRBV23-1 is designated an ORF whose function remains uncertain. CDR3 sequence: CASSQRGGEDGYTF. CDR3 nucleotide sequence: TGCGCCAGCAGTCAAAGAGGGGGAGAAGATGGCTACACCTTC.